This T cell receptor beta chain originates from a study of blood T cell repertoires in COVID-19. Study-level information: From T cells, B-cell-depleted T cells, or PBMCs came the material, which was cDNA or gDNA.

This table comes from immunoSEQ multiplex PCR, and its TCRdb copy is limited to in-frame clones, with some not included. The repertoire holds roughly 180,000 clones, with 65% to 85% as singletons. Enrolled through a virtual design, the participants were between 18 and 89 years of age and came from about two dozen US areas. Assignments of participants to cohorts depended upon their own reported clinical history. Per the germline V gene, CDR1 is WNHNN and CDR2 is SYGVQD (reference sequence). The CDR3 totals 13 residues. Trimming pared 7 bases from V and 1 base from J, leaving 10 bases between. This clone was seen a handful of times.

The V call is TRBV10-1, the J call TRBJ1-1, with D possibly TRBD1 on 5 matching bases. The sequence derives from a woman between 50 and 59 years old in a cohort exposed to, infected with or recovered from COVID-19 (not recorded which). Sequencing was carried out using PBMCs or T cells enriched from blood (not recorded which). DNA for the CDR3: TGCGCCAGCACAGGGACTAGGAACACTGAAGCTTTCTTT. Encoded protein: CASTGTRNTEAFF.